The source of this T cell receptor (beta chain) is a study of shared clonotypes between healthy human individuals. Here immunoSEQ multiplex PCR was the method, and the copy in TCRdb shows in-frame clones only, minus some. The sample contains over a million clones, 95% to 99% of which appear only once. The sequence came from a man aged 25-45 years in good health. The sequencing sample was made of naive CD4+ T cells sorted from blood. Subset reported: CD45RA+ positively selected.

CDR3 sequence reads: CASSLPRNYEQYF. CDR3 nucleotide sequence: TGTGCCAGCAGTTTACCTAGAAACTACGAGCAGTACTTC. The V and J genes are TRBV28 and TRBJ2-7; D unresolved. Germline CDR1 MDHEN, CDR2 SYDVKM. The CDR3 has 13 amino acids. V lost 2 bases and J 3 bases, leaving 8 bases between the germline ends.